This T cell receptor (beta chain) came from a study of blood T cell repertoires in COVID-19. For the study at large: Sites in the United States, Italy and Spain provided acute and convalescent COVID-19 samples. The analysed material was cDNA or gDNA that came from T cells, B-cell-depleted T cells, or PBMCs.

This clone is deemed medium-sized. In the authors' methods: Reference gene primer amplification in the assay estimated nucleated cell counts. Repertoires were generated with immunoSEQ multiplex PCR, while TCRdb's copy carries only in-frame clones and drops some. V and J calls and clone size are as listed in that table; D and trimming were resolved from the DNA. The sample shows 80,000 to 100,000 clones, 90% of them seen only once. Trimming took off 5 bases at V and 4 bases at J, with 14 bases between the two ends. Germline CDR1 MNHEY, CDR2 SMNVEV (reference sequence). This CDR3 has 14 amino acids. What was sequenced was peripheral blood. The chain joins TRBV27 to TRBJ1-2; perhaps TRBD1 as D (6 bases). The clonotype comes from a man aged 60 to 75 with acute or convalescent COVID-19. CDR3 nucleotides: TGTGCCAGCAGTCCGACAGGCTACCCCTATGGCTACACCTTC. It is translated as CASSPTGYPYGYTF.